This is a list of T cell receptor beta chains from one sample in a study of cytomegalovirus exposure and HLA in healthy donors. Using immunoSEQ multiplex PCR, the repertoire was profiled, and TCRdb retains in-frame clones only, with some absent. This table holds about 110,000 clones, approximately 89% found once. The specimen was PBMCs. These receptor sequences come from a woman aged 18-29 years in good health and CMV-seronegative. The CDR3 runs from the conserved cysteine through the conserved F or W. The D gene is left open where the match is weak. A row's size may be missing; if present it is once, few, many or a size class.

D,V,J,size,CDR3,DNA
TRBD1,TRBV28,TRBJ2-1,NA,CASSFPHGGRQGSYNEQFF,TGTGCCAGCAGTTTCCCCCATGGGGGTCGACAGGGATCCTACAATGAGCAGTTCTTC
TRBD2,TRBV6-4,TRBJ2-3,NA,CASSEYLAGPTDTQYF,TGTGCCAGCAGTGAATATCTAGCGGGTCCCACAGATACGCAGTATTTT
TRBD1,TRBV7-2,TRBJ1-4,NA,CASSTFSGQGLNEKLFF,TGTGCCAGCAGCACCTTCTCGGGACAGGGATTAAATGAAAAACTGTTTTTT
TRBD1,TRBV27,TRBJ2-3,NA,CASSSRQGSKDTQYF,TGTGCCAGCAGTTCCCGACAGGGGTCTAAAGATACGCAGTATTTT
NA,TRBV4-2,TRBJ2-5,NA,CASSQIRSEETQYF,TGTGCCAGCAGCCAAATACGTAGCGAAGAGACCCAGTACTTC
NA,TRBV4-1,TRBJ1-1,NA,CASSLSAGIQAFF,TGCGCCAGCAGCCTCTCAGCGGGTATACAAGCTTTCTTT
NA,TRBV7-3,TRBJ2-7,NA,CASSLKRGLPTEQYF,TGTGCCAGCAGCTTAAAAAGAGGCCTTCCTACCGAGCAGTACTTC
TRBD1,TRBV9,TRBJ2-3,once,CASSPRDRGSDTQYF,TGTGCCAGCAGCCCCCGGGACAGGGGATCAGATACGCAGTATTTT
NA,TRBV28,TRBJ1-4,NA,CASSSGQSNEKLFF,TGTGCCAGCAGTTCAGGACAGTCTAATGAAAAACTGTTTTTT
TRBD1,TRBV28,TRBJ1-1,once,CASSFRDRGRVDTEAFF,TGTGCCAGCAGTTTCCGGGACAGGGGGCGCGTGGACACTGAAGCTTTCTTT
NA,TRBV18,TRBJ2-7,once,CASSPAVQGNEQYF,TGTGCCAGCTCACCAGCGGTGCAGGGGAACGAGCAGTACTTC
NA,TRBV28,TRBJ1-5,NA,CASSLVSGKLYQPQHF,TGTGCCAGCAGTTTAGTTTCGGGGAAGCTTTATCAGCCCCAGCATTTT
NA,TRBV30,TRBJ1-2,NA,CAWSGLREGGYTF,TGTGCCTGGAGTGGACTGAGGGAGGGAGGCTACACCTTC
TRBD2,TRBV7-7,TRBJ2-5,NA,CASSLGGGETQYF,TGTGCTAGCAGCTTAGGCGGGGGGGAGACCCAGTACTTC
TRBD1,TRBV7-2,TRBJ1-5,NA,CASSARQGPYSNQPQHF,TGTGCCAGCAGCGCTCGACAGGGCCCCTATAGCAATCAGCCCCAGCATTTT
NA,TRBV21-1,TRBJ2-7,NA,CASSKEERGPSYEQYF,TGTGCCAGCAGCAAAGAGGAGAGGGGGCCCTCCTACGAGCAGTACTTC
NA,TRBV30,TRBJ2-2,NA,CAWNLKNTGELFF,TGTGCCTGGAATCTAAAGAACACCGGGGAGCTGTTTTTT
NA,TRBV7-2,TRBJ1-1,NA,CASSSGATNTEAFF,TGTGCCAGCAGCTCCGGAGCCACGAACACTGAAGCTTTCTTT